This entry is about one T cell receptor (beta chain). Sequencing used immunoSEQ multiplex PCR; TCRdb keeps in-frame clones, though not all of them. The repertoire holds over 250,000 clones, about 85% seen once, with more than 10% in the top ten. These data belong to a study of blood T cell repertoires in COVID-19. In the study overall: Acute and convalescent COVID-19 specimens originated in the United States, Italy and Spain.

There are 15 residues in the CDR3. CDR1 and CDR2 (germline): SGHNT, YENEEA. The trim removed 4 bases at V and 4 bases at J, leaving 6 bases unmatched. Sequenced material: peripheral blood. The source is a human donor in a cohort sampled during active COVID-19. The rearrangement uses TRBV11-3 and TRBJ2-1; 8 bases map to TRBD2. The CDR3, as DNA: TGTGCCAGCAGCTCAGCGGGAGTGGGGTACAATGAGCAGTTCTTC. Residues: CASSSAGVGYNEQFF.